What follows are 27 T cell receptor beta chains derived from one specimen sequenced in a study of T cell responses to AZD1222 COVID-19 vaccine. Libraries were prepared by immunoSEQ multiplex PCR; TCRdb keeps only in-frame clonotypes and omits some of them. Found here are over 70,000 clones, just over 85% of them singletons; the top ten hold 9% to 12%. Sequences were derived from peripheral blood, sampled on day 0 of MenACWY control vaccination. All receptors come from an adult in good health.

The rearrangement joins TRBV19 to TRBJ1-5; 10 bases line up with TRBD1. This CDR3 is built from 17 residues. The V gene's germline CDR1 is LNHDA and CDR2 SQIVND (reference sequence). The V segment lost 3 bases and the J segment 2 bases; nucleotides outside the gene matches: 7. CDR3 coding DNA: TGTGCCAGTAGTATGCTCCGGGACAGGGGAGGCAATCAGCCCCAGCATTTT. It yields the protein CASSMLRDRGGNQPQHF.

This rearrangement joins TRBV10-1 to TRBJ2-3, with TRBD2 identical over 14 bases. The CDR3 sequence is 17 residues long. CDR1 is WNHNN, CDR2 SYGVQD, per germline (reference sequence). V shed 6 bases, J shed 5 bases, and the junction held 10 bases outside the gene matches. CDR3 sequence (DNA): TGCGCCAGCAGGGAACGACTAGCGGGGGGGCCAAAAGATACGCAGTATTTT. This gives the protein CASRERLAGGPKDTQYF.

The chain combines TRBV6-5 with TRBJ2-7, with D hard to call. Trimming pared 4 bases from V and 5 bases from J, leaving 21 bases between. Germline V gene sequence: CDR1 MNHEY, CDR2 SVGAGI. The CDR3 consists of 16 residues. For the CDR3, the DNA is TGTGCCAGCAGTTCATCAGGCGGTAGGGCAGGCAACGAGCAGTACTTC. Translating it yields CASSSSGGRAGNEQYF.

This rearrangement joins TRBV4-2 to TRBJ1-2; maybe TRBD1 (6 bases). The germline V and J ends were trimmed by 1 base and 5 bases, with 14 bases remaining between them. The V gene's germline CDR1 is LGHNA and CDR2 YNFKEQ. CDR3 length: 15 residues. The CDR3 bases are TGTGCCAGCAGCCAAGGGACAGAGGATATATATGGCTACACCTTC. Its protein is CASSQGTEDIYGYTF.

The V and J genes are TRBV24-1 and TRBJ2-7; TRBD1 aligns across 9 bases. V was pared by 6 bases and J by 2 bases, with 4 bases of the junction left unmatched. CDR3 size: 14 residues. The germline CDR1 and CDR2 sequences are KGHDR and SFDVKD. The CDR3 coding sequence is TGTGCCACCAGTTCCCGGGACAGGGCCTACGAGCAGTACTTC. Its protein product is CATSSRDRAYEQYF.

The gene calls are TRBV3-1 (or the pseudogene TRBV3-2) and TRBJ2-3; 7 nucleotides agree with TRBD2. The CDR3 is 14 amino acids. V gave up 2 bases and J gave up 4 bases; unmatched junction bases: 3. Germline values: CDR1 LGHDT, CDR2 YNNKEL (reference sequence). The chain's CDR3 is CASSQSGGSDTQYF. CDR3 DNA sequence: TGTGCCAGCAGCCAATCGGGGGGATCAGATACGCAGTATTTT.

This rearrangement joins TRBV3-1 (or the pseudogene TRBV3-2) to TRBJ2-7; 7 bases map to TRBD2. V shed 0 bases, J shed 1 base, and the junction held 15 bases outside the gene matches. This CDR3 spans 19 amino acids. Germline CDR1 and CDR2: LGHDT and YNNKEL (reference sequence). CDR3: CASSQEGGFGSLRSYEQYF. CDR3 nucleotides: TGTGCCAGCAGCCAAGAGGGAGGGTTTGGCAGCCTCAGGTCCTACGAGCAGTACTTC.

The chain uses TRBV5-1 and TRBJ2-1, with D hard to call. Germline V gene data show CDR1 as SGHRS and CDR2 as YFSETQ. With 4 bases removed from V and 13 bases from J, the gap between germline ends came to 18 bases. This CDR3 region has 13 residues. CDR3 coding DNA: TGCGCCAGCAGCCACCCCCTAGGCGTCGAACAGTTCTTC. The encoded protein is CASSHPLGVEQFF.

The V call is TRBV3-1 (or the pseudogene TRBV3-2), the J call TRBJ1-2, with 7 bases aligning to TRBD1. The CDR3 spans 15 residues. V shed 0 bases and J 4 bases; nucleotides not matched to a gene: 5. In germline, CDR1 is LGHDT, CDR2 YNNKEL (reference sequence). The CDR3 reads CASSQDLTGPYGYTF. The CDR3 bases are TGTGCCAGCAGCCAAGATCTGACAGGGCCCTATGGCTACACCTTC.

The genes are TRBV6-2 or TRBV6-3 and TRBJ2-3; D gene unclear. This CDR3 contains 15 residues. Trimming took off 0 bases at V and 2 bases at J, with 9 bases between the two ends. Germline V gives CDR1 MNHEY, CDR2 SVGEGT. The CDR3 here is CASSYSRLDTDTQYF. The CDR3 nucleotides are TGTGCCAGCAGTTACTCTCGACTGGACACAGATACGCAGTATTTT.

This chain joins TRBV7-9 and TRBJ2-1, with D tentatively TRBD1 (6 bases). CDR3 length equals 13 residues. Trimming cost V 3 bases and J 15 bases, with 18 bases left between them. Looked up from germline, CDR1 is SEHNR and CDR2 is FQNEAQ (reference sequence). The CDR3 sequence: CASSFHGQQDLFF. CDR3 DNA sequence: TGTGCCAGCAGCTTTCACGGACAGCAGGACTTGTTCTTC.

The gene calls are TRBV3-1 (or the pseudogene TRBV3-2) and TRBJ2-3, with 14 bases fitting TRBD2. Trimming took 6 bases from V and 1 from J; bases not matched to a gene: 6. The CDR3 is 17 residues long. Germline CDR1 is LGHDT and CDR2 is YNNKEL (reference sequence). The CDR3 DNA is TGTGCCAGCAGTCGCGGGGGACTAGCGGGGGGCACAGATACGCAGTATTTT. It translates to CASSRGGLAGGTDTQYF.

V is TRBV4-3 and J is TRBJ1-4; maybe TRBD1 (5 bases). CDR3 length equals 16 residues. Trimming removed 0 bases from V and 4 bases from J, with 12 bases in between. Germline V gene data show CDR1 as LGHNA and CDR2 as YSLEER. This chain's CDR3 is CASSQDRRDGNEKLFF. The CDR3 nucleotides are TGCGCCAGCAGCCAAGATAGAAGGGACGGTAATGAAAAACTGTTTTTT.

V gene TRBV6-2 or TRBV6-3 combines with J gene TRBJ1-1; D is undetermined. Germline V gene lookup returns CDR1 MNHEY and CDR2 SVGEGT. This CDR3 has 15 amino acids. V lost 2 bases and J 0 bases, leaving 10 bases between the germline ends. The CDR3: CASSYPFMMNTEAFF. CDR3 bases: TGTGCCAGCAGTTACCCGTTCATGATGAACACTGAAGCTTTCTTT.

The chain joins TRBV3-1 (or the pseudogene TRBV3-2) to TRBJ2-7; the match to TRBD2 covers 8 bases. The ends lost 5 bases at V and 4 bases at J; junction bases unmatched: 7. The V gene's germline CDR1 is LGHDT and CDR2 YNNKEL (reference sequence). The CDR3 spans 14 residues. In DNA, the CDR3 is TGTGCCAGCAGCACCGGGACTAGATCATACGAGCAGTACTTC. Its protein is CASSTGTRSYEQYF.

The CDR3 protein is CASSHRSPRQGPDTQYF. For the CDR3, the DNA is TGTGCCAGCAGCCATAGATCTCCCAGACAGGGGCCAGATACGCAGTATTTT. The chain is built from TRBV3-1 (or the pseudogene TRBV3-2) and TRBJ2-3; TRBD1 agrees at 8 bases. The V segment lost 3 bases and the J segment 4 bases; nucleotides outside the gene matches: 12. Germline-derived CDR1 and CDR2 are LGHDT and YNNKEL (reference sequence). The CDR3 loop spans 17 amino acids.

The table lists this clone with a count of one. This CDR3 reads CASSHGGDQPQHF. The CDR3 DNA follows: TGTGCCAGCAGCCATGGGGGGGATCAGCCCCAGCATTTT. This rearrangement joins TRBV3-1 (or the pseudogene TRBV3-2) to TRBJ1-5, with D possibly TRBD1 on 5 matching bases. The CDR3 extends over 13 amino acids. Germline assignment: CDR1 LGHDT and CDR2 YNNKEL (reference sequence). V lost 3 bases to trimming and J lost 5 bases, with 8 bases between them.

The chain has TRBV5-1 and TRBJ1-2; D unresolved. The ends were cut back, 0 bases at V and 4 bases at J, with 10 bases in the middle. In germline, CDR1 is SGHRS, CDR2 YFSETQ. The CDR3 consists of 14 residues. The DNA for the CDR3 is TGCGCCAGCAGCTTGGGCGCAGTACTCTATGGCTACACCTTC. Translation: CASSLGAVLYGYTF.

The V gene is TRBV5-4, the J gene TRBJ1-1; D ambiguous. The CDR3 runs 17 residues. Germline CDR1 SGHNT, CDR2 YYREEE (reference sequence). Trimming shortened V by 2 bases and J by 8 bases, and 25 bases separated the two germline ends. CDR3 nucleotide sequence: TGTGCCAGCAGCTTAAGTTCCATTCGGACCACTGATTCAGAAGCTTTCTTT. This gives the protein CASSLSSIRTTDSEAFF.

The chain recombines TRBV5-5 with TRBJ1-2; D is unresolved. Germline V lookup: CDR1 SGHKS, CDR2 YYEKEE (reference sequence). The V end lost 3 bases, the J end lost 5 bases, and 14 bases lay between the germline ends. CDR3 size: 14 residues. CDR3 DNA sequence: TGTGCCAGCAGCTCAGGAACTATTTTTTATGGCTACACCTTC. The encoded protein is CASSSGTIFYGYTF.

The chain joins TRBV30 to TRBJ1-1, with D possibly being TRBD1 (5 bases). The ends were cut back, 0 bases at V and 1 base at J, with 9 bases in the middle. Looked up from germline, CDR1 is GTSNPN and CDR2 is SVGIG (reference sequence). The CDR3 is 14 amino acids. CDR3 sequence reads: CAWSVPTGNTEAFF. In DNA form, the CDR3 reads TGTGCCTGGAGTGTACCAACAGGGAACACTGAAGCTTTCTTT.

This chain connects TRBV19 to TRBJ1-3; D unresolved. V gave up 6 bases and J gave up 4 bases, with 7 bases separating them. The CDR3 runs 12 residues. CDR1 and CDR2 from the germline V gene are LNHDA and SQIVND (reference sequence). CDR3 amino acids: CASSLRGNTIYF. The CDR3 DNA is TGTGCCAGTAGCCTGAGAGGAAACACCATATATTTT.

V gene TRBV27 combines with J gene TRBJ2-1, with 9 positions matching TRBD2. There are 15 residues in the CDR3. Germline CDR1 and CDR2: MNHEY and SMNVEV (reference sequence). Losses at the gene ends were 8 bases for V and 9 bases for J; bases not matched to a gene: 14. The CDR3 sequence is CASRIFGGGAGEQFF. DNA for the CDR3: TGTGCCAGCCGCATCTTTGGCGGGGGGGCCGGTGAGCAGTTCTTC.

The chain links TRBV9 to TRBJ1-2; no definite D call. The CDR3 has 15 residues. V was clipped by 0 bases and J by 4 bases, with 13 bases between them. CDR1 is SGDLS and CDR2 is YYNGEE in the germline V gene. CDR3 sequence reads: CASSVGGGISYGYTF. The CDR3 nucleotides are TGTGCCAGCAGCGTAGGAGGAGGGATATCCTATGGCTACACCTTC.

Written as DNA, the CDR3 is TGTGCCAGCAGCCAGGGTCCCGGCCCTGCGGAGACCCAGTACTTC. This sequence encodes CASSQGPGPAETQYF. The gene calls are TRBV3-1 (or the pseudogene TRBV3-2) and TRBJ2-5; the D is unclear. Trimming pared 3 bases from V and 5 bases from J, leaving 16 bases between. The CDR3 contains 15 residues. The V gene's germline CDR1 is LGHDT and CDR2 YNNKEL (reference sequence).

CDR3 protein: CASSQDFAGTGNTIYF. CDR3 sequence (DNA): TGCGCCAGCAGCCAAGATTTCGCAGGGACTGGAAACACCATATATTTT. This sequence joins TRBV4-1 and TRBJ1-3; possibly TRBD1 for D (5 bases). With 0 bases removed from V and 2 bases from J, the gap between germline ends came to 11 bases. The CDR3 covers 16 residues. CDR1 and CDR2 from the germline V gene are MGHRA and YSYEKL.

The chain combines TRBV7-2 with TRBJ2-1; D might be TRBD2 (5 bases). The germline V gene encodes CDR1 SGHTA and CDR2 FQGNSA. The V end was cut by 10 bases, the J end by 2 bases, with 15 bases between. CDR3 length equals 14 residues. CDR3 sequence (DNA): TGTGCCACCGGGGTGATCGGCACCTACAATGAGCAGTTCTTC. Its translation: CATGVIGTYNEQFF.